This TCR beta chain was identified in a study of blood T cells in healthy people across ages. The study isolated at least 6.5 million PBMCs from each sample. Germline loops: CDR1 LNHNV, CDR2 YYDKDF (reference sequence). Trimming at V came to 0 bases and at J to 0 bases, leaving 12 bases not matched to a gene. The CDR3 totals 19 residues. This clonotype has only one observation. No antigen is known for it. Together with a sample-barcoded 5' primer, a J-beta primer mix was included in a second PCR lasting about 7 to 11 cycles. From each sample, at least 2.5 million paired-end reads containing CDR3 were obtained. TCRdb reprocessed the 5' RACE reads with MiXCR, giving one entry per CDR3 protein. The profile shows some 700,000 distinct CDR3 sequences, roughly 43% of them singletons. Whole-study findings and limits: Across the age range, TCR beta diversity per million T cells fell in a roughly linear way.

Sample: blood. The chain uses TRBV15 and TRBJ2-7, with 9 bases that match TRBD1. This sequence was found in a woman in her sixties in good health. The CDR3 loop is CATSRDRLVWDRASYEQYF. In nucleotides, the CDR3 is TGTGCCACCAGCAGAGATCGGCTGGTATGGGACAGGGCCTCCTACGAGCAGTACTTC.